This paragraph reports one TCR beta chain. This sample was included in a study of blood T cells in healthy people across ages. Germline V gene data show CDR1 as SEHNR and CDR2 as FQNEAQ (reference sequence). V lost 5 bases and J 10 bases, leaving 24 bases between the germline ends. This CDR3 has 16 residues. Then a second PCR, running roughly 6 to 11 cycles, was carried out with a sample-barcoded 5' primer and a J-beta primer mix. Each cDNA molecule, via a template-switch adaptor with 12 random nucleotides, was tagged. MiXCR, run by TCRdb on the 5' RACE reads, gives a single entry per CDR3 protein. The table includes about 670,000 distinct CDR3 sequences, around 43% detected once.

Sequencing was carried out using blood. The source is an elderly man in good health. The chain has TRBV7-9 and TRBJ2-1; D is ambiguous. The CDR3 sequence: CASSPRWSANSYEQFF. CDR3 in DNA: TGTGCCAGCAGCCCACGCTGGTCTGCCAACTCCTACGAGCAGTTCTTC.